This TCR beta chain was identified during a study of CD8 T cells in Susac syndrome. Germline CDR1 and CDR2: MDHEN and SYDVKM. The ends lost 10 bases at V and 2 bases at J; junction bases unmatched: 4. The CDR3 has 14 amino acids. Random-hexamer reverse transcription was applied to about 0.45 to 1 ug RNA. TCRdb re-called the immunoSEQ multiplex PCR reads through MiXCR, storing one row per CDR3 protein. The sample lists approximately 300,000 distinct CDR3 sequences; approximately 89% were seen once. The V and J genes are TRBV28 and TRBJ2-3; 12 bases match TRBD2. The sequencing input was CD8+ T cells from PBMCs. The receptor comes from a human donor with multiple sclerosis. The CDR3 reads CATTSGGFTDTQYF. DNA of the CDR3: TGTGCCACGACTAGCGGGGGTTTCACAGATACGCAGTATTTT. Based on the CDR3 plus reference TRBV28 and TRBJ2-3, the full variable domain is DVKVTQSSRYLVKRTGEKVFLECVQDMDHENMFWYRQDPGLGLRLIYFSYDVKMKEKGDIPEGYSVSREKKERFSLILESASTNQTSMYLCATTSGGFTDTQYFGPGTRLTVL.